This T cell receptor beta chain derives from a study of T-cell memory formation after mild COVID-19. Whole-study results and caveats: The SARS-CoV-2 specificity of second-wave clones reaching peak at day 37 remained unverified. Among clones contracting day 15 to 85, CD4/CD8 was balanced, whereas later expanders leaned CD4+.

From 5'RACE with constant-segment primers came TCR alpha and TCR beta cDNA libraries that carried sample barcodes and UMIs. TCRdb processed the 5' RACE reads anew with MiXCR; each CDR3 protein has one entry. The data contain 200,000 to 300,000 distinct CDR3 sequences, roughly 17% of them singletons. About this clonotype: The antigen is not known.

There are 15 residues in the CDR3. The V segment lost 7 bases and the J segment 0 bases; nucleotides outside the gene matches: 7. Germline CDR1 reads MDHEN; CDR2 reads SYDVKM. Sequencing input: PBMCs or a T cell subset sorted from them (not recorded which). This chain links TRBV28 with TRBJ2-5; 8 positions match TRBD1. This TCR derives from a young man who had mild COVID-19 (a few samples of this study predate the infection). Cell type and time point are not known. DNA of the CDR3: TGTGCCAGCACCCGCACAGGGGGGTACCAAGAGACCCAGTACTTC. Encoded protein: CASTRTGGYQETQYF.